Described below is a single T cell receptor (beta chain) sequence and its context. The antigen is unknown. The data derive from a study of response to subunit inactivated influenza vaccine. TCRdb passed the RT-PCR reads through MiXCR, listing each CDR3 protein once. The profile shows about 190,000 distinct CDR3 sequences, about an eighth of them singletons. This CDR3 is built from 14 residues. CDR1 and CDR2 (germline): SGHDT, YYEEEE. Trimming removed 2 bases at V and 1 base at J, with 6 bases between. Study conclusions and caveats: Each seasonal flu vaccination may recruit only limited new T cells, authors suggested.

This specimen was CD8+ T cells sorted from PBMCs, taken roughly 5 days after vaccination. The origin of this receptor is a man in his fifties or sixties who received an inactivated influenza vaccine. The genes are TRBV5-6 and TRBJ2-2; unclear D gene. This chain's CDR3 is CASSFMGNTGELFF. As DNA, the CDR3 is TGTGCCAGCAGCTTTATGGGGAACACCGGGGAGCTGTTTTTT.